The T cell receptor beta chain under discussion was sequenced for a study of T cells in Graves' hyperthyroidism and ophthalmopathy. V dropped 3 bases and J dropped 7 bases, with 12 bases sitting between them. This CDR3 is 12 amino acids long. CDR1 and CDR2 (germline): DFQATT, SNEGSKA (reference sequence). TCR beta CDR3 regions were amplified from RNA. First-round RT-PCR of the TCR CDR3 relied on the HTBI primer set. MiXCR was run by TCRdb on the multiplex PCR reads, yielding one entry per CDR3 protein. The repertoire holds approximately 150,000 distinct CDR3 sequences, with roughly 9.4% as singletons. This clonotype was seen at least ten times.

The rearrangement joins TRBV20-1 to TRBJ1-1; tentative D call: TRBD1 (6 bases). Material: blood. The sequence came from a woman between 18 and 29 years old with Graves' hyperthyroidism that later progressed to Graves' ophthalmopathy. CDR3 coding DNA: TGCAGTGCTAGCAGGGGAGAACTTGAAGCTTTCTTT. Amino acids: CSASRGELEAFF.